This T cell receptor beta chain was found in a study of regulatory T cells in long-lasting Graves disease. In building TCR beta libraries, iRepertoire HTBI primers were used together with Arm-PCR of CDR3 regions. TCRdb re-analysed the multiplex PCR reads in MiXCR, keeping a single row per CDR3 protein. Seen here are roughly 420,000 distinct CDR3 sequences, approximately 16% observed once, and the top ten hold roughly 23%. General observations from the study: TRBV28, TRBJ1-2 and TRBJ2-5 were segments that persistent disease favored. With a small sample size, accuracy may have been reduced.

V was pared by 5 bases and J by 4 bases, with 14 bases between. The CDR3 is made up of 14 amino acids. Germline values: CDR1 SGHVS, CDR2 FQNEAQ. At least ten counts were recorded for this clonotype. Its antigen remains unknown. Described time point: newly diagnosed GD, antithyroid drugs for less than 3 months. RNA from PBMCs was the source of the TCR library. Another study also made use of these data, one on T cells in Graves' hyperthyroidism and ophthalmopathy. That investigation notes: The HTBI primer set drove a first-round RT-PCR of the TCR CDR3.

This sequence was found in a young woman with Graves disease. The chain employs TRBV7-8 and TRBJ2-5; D ambiguous. The sample in question was peripheral blood mononuclear cells (PBMCs), obtained at new diagnosis, from a patient treated with antithyroid drugs. Here the CDR3 DNA reads TGTGCCAGCAGCCCCACTGCGGTAGGAGAGACCCAGTACTTC. Translating it yields CASSPTAVGETQYF.